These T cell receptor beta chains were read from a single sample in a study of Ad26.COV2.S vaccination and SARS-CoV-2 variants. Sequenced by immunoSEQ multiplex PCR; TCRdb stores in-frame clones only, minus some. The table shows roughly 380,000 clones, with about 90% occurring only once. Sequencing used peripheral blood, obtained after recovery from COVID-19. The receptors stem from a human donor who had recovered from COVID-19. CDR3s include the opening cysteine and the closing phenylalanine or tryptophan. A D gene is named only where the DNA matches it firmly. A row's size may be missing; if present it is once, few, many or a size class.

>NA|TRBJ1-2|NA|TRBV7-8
CASSRENYGYTF
TGTGCCAGCAGCCGAGAGAACTATGGCTACACCTTC
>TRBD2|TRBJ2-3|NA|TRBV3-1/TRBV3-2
CASSQLAGGPTDTQYF
TGTGCCAGCAGCCAACTAGCGGGGGGGCCCACAGATACGCAGTATTTT
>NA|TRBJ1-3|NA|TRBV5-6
CASSLGGNTIYF
TGTGCCAGCAGCTTGGGTGGAAACACCATATATTTT
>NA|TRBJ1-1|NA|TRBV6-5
CASSHGVEAFF
TGTGCCAGCAGTCACGGGGTGGAAGCTTTCTTT
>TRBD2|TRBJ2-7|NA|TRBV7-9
CASSGAGTNHLYEQYF
TGTGCCAGCAGCGGAGCCGGGACTAACCACCTCTACGAGCAGTACTTC
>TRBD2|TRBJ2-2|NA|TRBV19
CASSMRPSGGTNTGELFF
TGTGCCAGTAGTATGCGGCCTAGCGGGGGGACGAACACCGGGGAGCTGTTTTTT
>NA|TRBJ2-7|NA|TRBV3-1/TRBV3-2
CASSQERYEQYF
TGTGCCAGCAGCCAAGAAAGATACGAGCAGTACTTC
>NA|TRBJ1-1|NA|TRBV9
CASSVGRTNTEAFF
TGTGCCAGCAGCGTAGGGCGTACGAACACTGAAGCTTTCTTT
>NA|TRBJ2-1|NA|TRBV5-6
CASSFRASYYNEQFF
TGTGCCAGCAGCTTTCGGGCTAGCTACTACAATGAGCAGTTCTTC
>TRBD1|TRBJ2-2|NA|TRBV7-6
CASSFPTGIIPGELFF
TGTGCCAGCAGCTTTCCGACAGGGATAATCCCCGGGGAGCTGTTTTTT
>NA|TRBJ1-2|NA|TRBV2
CASRAGARVFGYTF
TGTGCCAGCAGGGCAGGCGCCAGGGTCTTCGGCTACACCTTC
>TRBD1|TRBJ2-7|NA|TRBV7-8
CASSPRQGPNYEQYF
TGTGCCAGCAGCCCCAGACAGGGACCAAACTACGAGCAGTACTTC
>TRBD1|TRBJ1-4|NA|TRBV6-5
CASRYRGAANEKLFF
TGTGCCAGCAGGTACAGGGGGGCGGCTAATGAAAAACTGTTTTTT
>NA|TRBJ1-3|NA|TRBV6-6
CASSRGSGNTIYF
TGTGCCAGCAGCCGGGGCTCTGGAAACACCATATATTTT
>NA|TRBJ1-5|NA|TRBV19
CASSMSAGGSNQPQHF
TGTGCCAGTAGTATGTCGGCGGGGGGGAGCAATCAGCCCCAGCATTTT
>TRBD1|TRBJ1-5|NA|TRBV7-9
CASSGTGENQPQHF
TGTGCCAGCAGTGGGACAGGGGAGAATCAGCCCCAGCATTTT
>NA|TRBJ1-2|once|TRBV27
CASTPTPGNNYGYTF
TGTGCCAGCACCCCTACGCCAGGGAACAACTATGGCTACACCTTC
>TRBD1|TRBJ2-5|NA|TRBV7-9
CASSLATGDSWYQETQYF
TGTGCCAGCAGCTTAGCGACCGGGGACAGCTGGTACCAAGAGACCCAGTACTTC
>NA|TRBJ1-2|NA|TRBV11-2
CASSREGDGYTF
TGTGCCAGCAGTCGCGAGGGGGATGGCTACACCTTC
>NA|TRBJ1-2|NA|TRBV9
CASSVGQFSGYGYTF
TGTGCCAGCAGCGTAGGACAGTTTTCGGGCTATGGCTACACCTTC
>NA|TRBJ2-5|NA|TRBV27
CASSTARGVETQYF
TGTGCCAGCAGCACCGCCCGCGGGGTGGAGACCCAGTACTTC
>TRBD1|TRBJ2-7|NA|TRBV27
CASSPPRQGKPYEQYF
TGTGCCAGCAGTCCCCCCCGACAGGGGAAACCGTACGAGCAGTACTTC
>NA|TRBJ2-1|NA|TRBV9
CASSKTGLYNEQFF
TGTGCCAGCAGCAAAACGGGACTCTACAATGAGCAGTTCTTC
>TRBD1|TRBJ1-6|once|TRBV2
CASRDRGKNSPLHF
TGTGCCAGCCGGGACAGGGGTAAAAATTCACCCCTCCACTTT
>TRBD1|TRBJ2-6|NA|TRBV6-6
CASGQVSGANVLTF
TGTGCCAGCGGACAGGTCTCTGGGGCCAACGTCCTGACTTTC
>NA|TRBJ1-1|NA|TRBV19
CASSTRRDAEAFF
TGTGCCAGTAGTACCCGCCGGGATGCTGAAGCTTTCTTT
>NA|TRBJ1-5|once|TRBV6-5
CASVRGRISNQPQHF
TGTGCCAGCGTACGGGGGAGGATTAGCAATCAGCCCCAGCATTTT
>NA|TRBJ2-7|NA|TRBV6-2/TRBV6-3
CASSPSRTANVYEQYF
TGTGCCAGCAGCCCCTCTCGGACGGCCAATGTCTACGAGCAGTACTTC
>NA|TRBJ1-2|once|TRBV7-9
CASSPGTAYGYTF
TGTGCCAGCAGTCCCGGCACCGCCTATGGCTACACCTTC
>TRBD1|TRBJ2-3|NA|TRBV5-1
CASSGTGGNTQYF
TGCGCCAGCAGCGGGACAGGGGGAAATACGCAGTATTTT
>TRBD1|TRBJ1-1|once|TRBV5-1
CASSYPGTGNTEAFF
TGCGCCAGCAGCTATCCCGGGACAGGGAACACTGAAGCTTTCTTT
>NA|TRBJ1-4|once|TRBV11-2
CASSLGGLGEKLFF
TGTGCCAGCAGCTTAGGGGGGCTTGGTGAAAAACTGTTTTTT
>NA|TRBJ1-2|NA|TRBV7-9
CASSLTGPYGYTF
TGTGCCAGCAGCTTAACAGGGCCCTATGGCTACACCTTC
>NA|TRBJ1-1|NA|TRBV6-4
CASSATGENTEAFF
TGTGCCAGCAGTGCCACGGGCGAAAACACTGAAGCTTTCTTT
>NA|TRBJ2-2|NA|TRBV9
CASSAGMSIGELFF
TGTGCCAGCAGTGCAGGGATGTCGATCGGGGAGCTGTTTTTT
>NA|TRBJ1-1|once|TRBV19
CASSRDHMNTEAFF
TGTGCCAGTAGCCGGGACCACATGAACACTGAAGCTTTCTTT
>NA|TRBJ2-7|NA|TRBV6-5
CASSQGPYYEQYF
TGTGCCAGCAGCCAGGGACCGTACTACGAGCAGTACTTC
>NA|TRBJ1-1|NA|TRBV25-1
CASSEGGRGNTEAFF
TGTGCCAGCAGTGAAGGCGGCAGGGGGAACACTGAAGCTTTCTTT
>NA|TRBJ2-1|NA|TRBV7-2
CASSLRGGRGVGEQFF
TGTGCCAGCAGCTTAAGGGGAGGCAGGGGGGTAGGCGAGCAGTTCTTC
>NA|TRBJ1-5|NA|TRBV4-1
CASSQYKGQGLSNQPQHF
TGCGCCAGCAGCCAGTATAAGGGGCAGGGGCTTAGCAATCAGCCCCAGCATTTT